This entry is about one TCR beta chain. What it binds is not known. This could be a read error, since a much larger clone is one nucleotide away. A modified ARM-PCR protocol with three rounds of nested PCR amplified TCRbeta. One entry per CDR3 protein results from TCRdb running MiXCR on the multiplex PCR reads. The sample comprises more than 35,000 distinct CDR3 sequences, approximately 60% of which are singletons, and around 20% rests with the top ten. The record originates from a study of tumor and adjacent non-tumor tissue in lung cancer. Study at large: On average, productive TCRbeta reads reached 4 million to 5 million per sample.

This CDR3 is built from 16 residues. Broader study findings: Tumor repertoires had a smaller top 100 clone share than normal lung. Compared with tumor, normal lung showed significantly lower TCR diversity.

No cell sorting was done before RNA was extracted from the tissue. The normal lung tissue was taken more than 3 cm from the tumor edge. This clonotype originated in a woman in her forties with non-small cell lung cancer. The chain uses TRBV12-3 or TRBV12-4 and TRBJ1-2; tentative D call: TRBD1 (5 bases). Material for sequencing was distant non-tumor lung tissue. CDR3 bases: TGTGCCAACAGTCCCGAAAAACCGGGACCTCGGAGGGGCTACACCTTC. Translating gives CANSPEKPGPRRGYTF.